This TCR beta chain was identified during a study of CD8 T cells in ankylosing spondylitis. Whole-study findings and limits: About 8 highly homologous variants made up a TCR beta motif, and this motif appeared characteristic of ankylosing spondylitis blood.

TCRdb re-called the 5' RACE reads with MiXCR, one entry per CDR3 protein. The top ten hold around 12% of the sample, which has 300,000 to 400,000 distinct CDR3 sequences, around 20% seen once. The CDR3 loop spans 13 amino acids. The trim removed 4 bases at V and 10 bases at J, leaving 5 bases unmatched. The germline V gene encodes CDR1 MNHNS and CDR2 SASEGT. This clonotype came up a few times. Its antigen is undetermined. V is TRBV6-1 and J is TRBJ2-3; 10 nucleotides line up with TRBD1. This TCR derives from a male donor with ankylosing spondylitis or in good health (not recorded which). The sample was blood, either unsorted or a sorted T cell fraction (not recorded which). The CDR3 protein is CASSGGTGAAQYF. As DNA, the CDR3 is TGTGCCAGCAGTGGGGGGACAGGGGCTGCGCAGTATTTT.